The present entry profiles one T cell receptor beta chain with its context. Its antigen is unidentified. The sample comes from a study of PD-1 blockade in classical Hodgkin lymphoma. Study-wide points: Reported baseline diversity: healthy donors highest, relapsed/refractory patients lowest. Complete responders matched newly diagnosed patients in baseline diversity. TCR diversity rose significantly by C4D1 in CD4+ but not CD8+ cells.

The data were produced by immunoSEQ multiplex PCR, yet TCRdb's version contains in-frame clones alone and is incomplete. The sample records tens of thousands of clones, less than 90% being singletons. The CDR3 spans 15 residues. CDR1 and CDR2 (germline): LGHNT, FRNRAP. J was trimmed by 5 bases and V by 0 bases; bases with no gene match: 3. Every patient relapsed after autologous stem cell transplantation, and brentuximab vedotin exposure varied. Magnetic negative selection of thawed PBMCs was the method by which CD4+ T cells were purified. Classifying best responses yielded complete response, partial response or progressive disease.

The receptor was isolated from a human donor with classical Hodgkin lymphoma. V and J are TRBV12-5 and TRBJ2-1; 8 bases map to TRBD2. The sequencing used CD4+ T cells from blood, collected at baseline. Here the CDR3 reads CASGLVAGGHNEQFF. The CDR3, as DNA: TGTGCTAGTGGTTTGGTGGCGGGGGGACACAATGAGCAGTTCTTC. Drawing the rest from reference TRBV12-5 and TRBJ2-1, the complete variable domain is DARVTQTPRHKVTEMGQEVTMRCQPILGHNTVFWYRQTMMQGLELLAYFRNRAPLDDSGMPKDRFSAEMPDATLATLKIQPSEPRDSAVYFCASGLVAGGHNEQFFGPGTRLTVL.